One and the same sample provided the 19 T cell receptor beta chains below, sequenced in a study of blood T cell repertoires in COVID-19. Produced via immunoSEQ multiplex PCR; TCRdb's table is partial and in-frame only. This sample yields roughly 250,000 clones, of which roughly 80% are seen a single time; 6.5% to 9% belongs to the top ten. Sequencing was performed on peripheral blood. These TCRs come from a woman between 50 and 59 years old with acute or convalescent COVID-19.

This sequence joins TRBV1 and TRBJ2-7; the table's D gene call, TRBD1, was not cross checked with the DNA. TRBV1 is a pseudogene locus. The CDR3 runs to 12 residues. The CDR3 loop is CTSSQDLAEQYF. CDR3 sequence (DNA): TGCACCAGCAGCCAAGACTTGGCCGAGCAGTACTTC.

V usage is TRBV24-1 and J usage is TRBJ2-2; TRBD2 matches 10 bases. The CDR3 loop spans 17 amino acids. V was clipped by 2 bases and J by 0 bases; unmatched bases: 2. CDR1 and CDR2 (germline): KGHDR, SFDVKD. The CDR3 DNA follows: TGTGCCACCAGTGATTCCGGACTAGCGGCGAACACCGGGGAGCTGTTTTTT. Its translation: CATSDSGLAANTGELFF.

The rearrangement links TRBV19 to TRBJ2-5; 10 bases fit TRBD1. The CDR3 totals 17 residues. Trimming took 7 bases from V and 2 from J; bases not matched to a gene: 13. Germline-derived CDR1 and CDR2 are LNHDA and SQIVND (reference sequence). This CDR3 is CASTSGQGVLGQETQYF. CDR3 nucleotides: TGTGCCAGTACTAGCGGACAGGGGGTATTGGGGCAAGAGACCCAGTACTTC.

The chain couples TRBV28 to TRBJ1-5; 8 positions match TRBD1. The CDR3 length is 15 residues. Germline assignment: CDR1 MDHEN and CDR2 SYDVKM. V trimming: 3 bases; J trimming: 3 bases; junction bases outside the gene matches: 4. CDR3 bases: TGTGCCAGCAGTTTGGACAGGGAGGACAATCAGCCCCAGCATTTT. It encodes CASSLDREDNQPQHF.

This chain connects TRBV19 to TRBJ2-3; TRBD2 might be the D (7 bases). CDR1 and CDR2 from the germline V gene are LNHDA and SQIVND (reference sequence). This CDR3 region has 15 residues. Trimming pared 10 bases from V and 0 bases from J, leaving 17 bases between. The CDR3 loop is CATGAGALSTDTQYF. The CDR3 DNA sequence: TGTGCCACCGGGGCGGGGGCGCTGAGCACAGATACGCAGTATTTT.

The CDR3, as DNA: TGTGCCAGCAGCGTAGCGGGGGACAGGGTGGTCACCGGGGAGCTGTTTTTT. It is translated as CASSVAGDRVVTGELFF. V gene TRBV9 combines with J gene TRBJ2-2; TRBD1 agrees at 9 bases. Germline CDR1 reads SGDLS; CDR2 reads YYNGEE. V shed 0 bases, J shed 4 bases, and the junction held 7 bases outside the gene matches. This CDR3 is 17 amino acids long.

This clone was recorded a few times. The genes are TRBV6-5 and TRBJ2-1; 8 bases are a match to TRBD2. Germline V gene lookup returns CDR1 MNHEY and CDR2 SVGAGI. V was clipped by 6 bases and J by 4 bases; unmatched bases: 2. This CDR3 contains 13 residues. This chain's CDR3 is CASRAGAYNEQFF. The CDR3 region has the DNA TGTGCCAGCAGAGCGGGAGCATACAATGAGCAGTTCTTC.

This chain joins TRBV11-2 and TRBJ2-7, with TRBD1 identical over 8 bases. The CDR3 loop spans 14 amino acids. J was trimmed by 2 bases and V by 3 bases; bases with no gene match: 3. The germline V gene encodes CDR1 SGHAT and CDR2 FQNNGV. The CDR3 DNA reads TGTGCCAGCAGCTTCCGGGACAGGACCTACGAGCAGTACTTC. It specifies CASSFRDRTYEQYF.

This clone was counted only a few times. This sample also contains other DNA sequences that code for the same CDR3. The chain couples TRBV6-5 to TRBJ1-4, with 10 positions matching TRBD1. CDR1 and CDR2 (germline): MNHEY, SVGAGI. The CDR3 totals 14 residues. J lost 6 bases, V lost 6 bases, and 4 bases had no gene match. For the CDR3, the DNA is TGTGCCAGCAGCCGGGACAGGGGTGATGAAAAACTGTTTTTT. Its protein is CASSRDRGDEKLFF.

This sequence joins TRBV19 and TRBJ2-1; 13 bases match TRBD2. The germline CDR1 and CDR2 sequences are LNHDA and SQIVND (reference sequence). The CDR3 length is 14 residues. J gave up 4 bases and V 7 bases, and 1 base lay outside the gene matches. The CDR3 protein is CASMGLAGYNEQFF. The CDR3 nucleotides are TGTGCCAGTATGGGACTAGCGGGATACAATGAGCAGTTCTTC.

This clone was detected ten times or more. Other nucleotide sequences in the sample specify the same CDR3. V usage is TRBV19 and J usage is TRBJ1-5; no reliable D call. The CDR3 is made up of 14 amino acids. Germline CDR1 and CDR2: LNHDA and SQIVND (reference sequence). V was clipped by 5 bases and J by 2 bases, with 10 bases between them. The DNA of the CDR3 is TGTGCCAGTAGTCCCACTGGTGGCAATCAGCCCCAGCATTTT. Protein sequence: CASSPTGGNQPQHF. Complete variable domain (other parts from reference TRBV19 and TRBJ1-5): DGGITQSPKYLFRKEGQNVTLSCEQNLNHDAMYWYRQDPGQGLRLIYYSQIVNDFQKGDIAEGYSVSREKKESFPLTVTSAQKNPTAFYLCASSPTGGNQPQHFGDGTRLSIL.

The chain is built from TRBV28 and TRBJ1-4, with 10 bases that match TRBD1. V shed 8 bases, J shed 7 bases, and the junction held 16 bases outside the gene matches. The CDR3 runs 17 residues. Germline V gene lookup returns CDR1 MDHEN and CDR2 SYDVKM. The CDR3 nucleotides are TGTGCCAGCTCCCCGACAGGGGGCGCGAGGGGTAGTGAAAAACTGTTTTTT. Translation gives CASSPTGGARGSEKLFF.

The chain combines TRBV5-5 with TRBJ2-7; no firm D call. Trimming left V 0 bases short and J 3 bases short, with 13 bases between. The CDR3 consists of 15 residues. Germline V gene lookup returns CDR1 SGHKS and CDR2 YYEKEE (reference sequence). CDR3 amino acids: CASSLATRISYEQYF. The CDR3 DNA is TGTGCCAGCAGCTTGGCGACACGCATTAGCTACGAGCAGTACTTC.

CDR3 sequence (DNA): TGTGCCAGCAGCGGAGACTCCTACGAGCAGTACTTC. Encoded protein: CASSGDSYEQYF. The J gene is TRBJ2-7, the V gene TRBV11-2; no clear D. Trimming took off 5 bases at V and 0 bases at J, with 5 bases between the two ends. The germline CDR1 and CDR2 sequences are SGHAT and FQNNGV. The CDR3 spans 12 residues.

CDR3 region: CAISEPTRGHYEQYF. DNA for the CDR3: TGTGCCATCAGTGAGCCGACCAGGGGGCACTACGAGCAGTACTTC. The chain couples TRBV10-3 to TRBJ2-7; 8 bases line up with TRBD1. CDR1 and CDR2 (germline): ENHRY, SYGVKD. The CDR3 contains 15 residues. Trimming at V came to 2 bases and at J to 3 bases, leaving 6 bases not matched to a gene.

The V and J genes are TRBV30 and TRBJ2-1; 7 nucleotides align to TRBD1. CDR1 GTSNPN and CDR2 SVGIG come from the germline V gene (reference sequence). J was trimmed by 8 bases and V by 4 bases; bases with no gene match: 5. CDR3 length: 12 amino acids. The CDR3 loop is CAWTRGLDEQFF. CDR3 in DNA: TGTGCCTGGACCAGGGGGTTGGATGAGCAGTTCTTC.

The chain recombines TRBV6-6 with TRBJ1-2; D perhaps matches TRBD1 (6 bases). The CDR3 runs to 16 residues. The ends were cut back, 4 bases at V and 0 bases at J, with 15 bases in the middle. The germline V gene has CDR1 MNHNY and CDR2 SVGAGI (reference sequence). The CDR3 bases are TGTGCCAGCAGTTCCTTCCGACAGGAAGCTAACTATGGCTACACCTTC. Encoded protein: CASSSFRQEANYGYTF.

This chain's CDR3 is CASSVTDYGYTF. The CDR3 coding sequence is TGTGCCAGCAGTGTGACAGACTATGGCTACACCTTC. This rearrangement joins TRBV28 to TRBJ1-2; possibly TRBD1 for D (5 bases). In germline, CDR1 is MDHEN, CDR2 SYDVKM. CDR3 size: 12 residues. The V end lost 5 bases, the J end lost 3 bases, and 7 bases lay between the germline ends.

The rearrangement joins TRBV21-1 to TRBJ2-1; the D call TRBD1 from the table was never checked on the DNA. TRBV21-1 is given as a pseudogene. There are 16 residues in the CDR3. In DNA form, the CDR3 reads TGTGCCAGCAGCAAAGGGGCTCCTTGGGTTGGCAATGAGCAGTTCTTC. The encoded protein is CASSKGAPWVGNEQFF.